This record looks at one T cell receptor beta chain sequence and its context. As yet, its antigen is unknown. The data are from a study of tumor-infiltrating lymphocytes in localized non-small cell lung cancer. Study overall: Patients included smokers and never-smokers with various histologies, some sampled after neoadjuvant chemotherapy. Study-level findings and limits: IM1 and IM2 tumors showed no difference in T-cell fraction. Recurrence-free survival showed no association with tumor T-cell fraction. Available tissue quantity limited TCR sequencing to a patient subset.

Repertoires were generated with immunoSEQ multiplex PCR, while TCRdb's copy carries only in-frame clones and drops some. The sample consists of some 10,000 clones, roughly 60% of them appearing once. Germline CDR1 LGHNA, CDR2 YSLEER. The CDR3 consists of 16 residues. The J segment lost 4 bases and the V segment lost 0 bases, leaving 5 bases of the junction unmatched. Sequencing was carried out using lung tumor tissue. The V call is TRBV4-3, the J call TRBJ1-3, with 8 nucleotides matching TRBD1. The TCR sequence derives from a human donor with non-small cell lung cancer. CDR3 amino acids: CASSQDSTGVGNTIYF. DNA for the CDR3: TGCGCCAGCAGCCAAGATTCGACAGGGGTCGGAAACACCATATATTTT.